This T cell receptor beta chain derives from a study of blood T cell repertoires in COVID-19. Study-level information: Sources were T cells, B-cell-depleted T cells, or PBMCs; the material itself was cDNA or gDNA.

In this sample, this clone turned up once. The germline V gene encodes CDR1 MNHEY and CDR2 SVGAGI. The CDR3 extends over 12 amino acids. V lost 10 bases, J lost 1 base, and 11 bases lay in between. Using immunoSEQ multiplex PCR, the repertoire was profiled, and TCRdb retains in-frame clones only, with some absent. The table has approximately 300,000 clones, 85% to 90% seen once. The chain uses TRBV6-5 and TRBJ2-7; the D gene is possibly TRBD1 (5 bases). The TCR was taken from a middle-aged man with acute or convalescent COVID-19. The sample taken for sequencing was peripheral blood. CDR3 DNA sequence: TGTGCCACGTTGGACACTTCCTACGAGCAGTACTTC. It translates to CATLDTSYEQYF.